This TCR beta chain is from a study of T cells in Graves' hyperthyroidism and ophthalmopathy (dated 2019 in TCRdb). Broadly, across the study: Peripheral blood was collected at initial diagnosis, before any treatment. To identify TCR V-J signatures that set the groups apart, the researchers used a discovery cohort of about a hundred patients, made up of 40 to 45 with Graves' ophthalmopathy and about 60 with stable Graves' hyperthyroidism. Whether ophthalmopathy could be predicted prospectively was tested in an independent validation cohort made up of 18 hyperthyroidism patients plus 17 patients who later progressed to ophthalmopathy. The 85 to 100 discovery patients were divided at random into training and test sets in a 7:3 ratio. In addition, the study compared T-cell repertoires in thyroid tissue and in blood from several Graves' hyperthyroidism patients. After blood sampling, hyperthyroidism patients were treated with methimazole at a starting dose of 30 mg daily, and ophthalmopathy patients were treated with high-dose intravenous methylprednisolone. The paper describes TCR Vbeta CDR3 sequencing of 120 to 150 peripheral blood samples, made up of 43 ophthalmopathy patients, around 78 hyperthyroidism patients and about 17 progressor patients. Overall results and qualifications from the work: No statistical method was used to fix the sample size in advance, and group allocation was not hidden from the investigators. Most expanded thyroid clonotypes (frequency above 0.001) were also detected in blood, a finding suggesting that blood repertoires may reflect thyroid immune responses. Ophthalmopathy was separated from stable hyperthyroidism by a 13 V-J signature model, with 85% to 90% sensitivity and roughly 81% specificity obtained in cross-validation and 80%/75% obtained in testing. In validation, the model predicted progression to ophthalmopathy a median of about 6.8 months before onset, with about 64% sensitivity and just under 75% specificity.

From cysteine to phenylalanine, the CDR3 is 12 amino acids long. Only the CDR3 DNA stays, 36 bases, in frame from base 1. Sequences SGHDT (CDR1) and YYEEEE (CDR2) are obtained from the germline V gene. Stable Graves' hyperthyroidism was defined as no progression to ophthalmopathy during 18 months of follow-up. Hyperthyroidism patients were newly diagnosed, had a disease duration of under 2 months, and were aged 18 to 65 years. Patients with uncontrolled infections, other autoimmune diseases, pregnancy or lactation were excluded. Clinical symptoms, serum thyroxine and TRAb, thyroid ultrasound, and orbital computed tomography formed the basis for the diagnoses. PBMCs were separated from 8 to 10 ml of fresh peripheral blood using Ficoll-Paque density gradient centrifugation. Trizol reagent was used to extract total RNA, and RNA quality was then checked on an Agilent 2100 Bioanalyzer. In regard to this clonotype: This receptor's antigen is unknown. Just one base apart from a much larger clone, this may be a read error.

Amplification of TCR beta CDR3 regions was carried out from RNA transcripts. The TCR CDR3 was subjected to a first round of RT-PCR using the HTBI primer set and the Qiagen OneStep RT-PCR kit. Libraries were constructed in a second round of multiplex PCR, after which size selection and purification were carried out. Paired-end sequencing of the libraries was performed with 100 bp reads on an Illumina HiSeq2000. The published analysis was carried out like this. SOAPnuke was used to process the raw data, with reads discarded if the reads contained adapters or uncalled bases, had a mean Phred below 15, or lacked an exact constant-primer or identifier match. COPE v1.2.5 was used to merge the high-quality paired reads, and each unique nucleotide sequence was defined as a clonotype. Clonotypes were aligned to IMGT TRBV, TRBD and TRBJ reference segments using MiTCR v1.1. The analysis included only V-J combinations with a frequency above 0.0001, which together covered 99% to 99.2% of the repertoires. The TCS score was defined as the ratio of F50 (clonal expansion) to E x V (chaos), calculated using BLOSUM62-based TCRdist between CDR3 peptides within each V-J. Welch's t-statistics and random forest reduced several hundred V-J features to roughly 13, which were used in a naive Bayes classifier (R e1071). Using fastp at Q25 and MiXCR, TCRdb reprocessed the public reads and kept productive beta chains. A single entry per CDR3 protein holds the most common genes and DNA from its merged rows. The V and J calls come from TCRdb's annotation, not from the publication. Present in this sample are around 690,000 distinct CDR3 sequences, 17% of which were seen just once. The ten largest clones take up roughly 16% of the sample.

The sequenced sample was blood. The rearranged chain carries TRBV5-6 and TRBJ1-4, with a weak D call of TRBD1 (6 bases match). The receptor was derived from a man aged 45 to 65 with Graves' hyperthyroidism. The DNA is as follows: TGTGTCAGCAGCTCAGGGGTGGAAAAACTGTTTTTT. Translated, it gives CVSSSGVEKLFF.